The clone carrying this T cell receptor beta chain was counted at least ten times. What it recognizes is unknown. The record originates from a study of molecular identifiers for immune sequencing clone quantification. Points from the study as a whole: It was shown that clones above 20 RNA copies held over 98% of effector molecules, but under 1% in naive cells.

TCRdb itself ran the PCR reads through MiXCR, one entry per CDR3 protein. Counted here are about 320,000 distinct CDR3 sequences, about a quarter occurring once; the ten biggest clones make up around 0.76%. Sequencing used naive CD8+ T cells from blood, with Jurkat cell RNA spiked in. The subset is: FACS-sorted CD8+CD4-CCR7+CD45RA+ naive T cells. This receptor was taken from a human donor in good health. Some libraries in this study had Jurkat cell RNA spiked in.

CDR3 sequence (DNA): TGTGCCAGCAGTCAACCTGACACTGAAGCTTTCTTT. Protein: CASSQPDTEAFF. This chain connects TRBV6-2 or TRBV6-3 to TRBJ1-1, with D uncertain. V was clipped by 5 bases and J by 3 bases, with 7 bases between them. The CDR3 consists of 12 residues. Germline CDR1 reads MNHEY; CDR2 reads SVGEGT.